The clone carrying this T cell receptor beta chain was detected once. Generated by immunoSEQ multiplex PCR, the TCRdb table keeps only in-frame clones and is missing some. The sample consists of about 130,000 clones, roughly 94% of them appearing once. The sample originates from a study of control samples from healthy donors and cancer patients. The CDR3 runs 16 residues. The sequencing input was PBMCs. This rearrangement joins TRBV21-1 to TRBJ2-2; no check of the table's D call, TRBD2, against the DNA was made. TRBV21-1 is a known pseudogene. The sequence derives from a man between 60 and 75 years old with colorectal cancer. Here the CDR3 reads CASEPGLAVNTGELFF. The CDR3 region has the DNA TGTGCCAGCGAGCCGGGACTAGCGGTAAACACCGGGGAGCTGTTTTTT.